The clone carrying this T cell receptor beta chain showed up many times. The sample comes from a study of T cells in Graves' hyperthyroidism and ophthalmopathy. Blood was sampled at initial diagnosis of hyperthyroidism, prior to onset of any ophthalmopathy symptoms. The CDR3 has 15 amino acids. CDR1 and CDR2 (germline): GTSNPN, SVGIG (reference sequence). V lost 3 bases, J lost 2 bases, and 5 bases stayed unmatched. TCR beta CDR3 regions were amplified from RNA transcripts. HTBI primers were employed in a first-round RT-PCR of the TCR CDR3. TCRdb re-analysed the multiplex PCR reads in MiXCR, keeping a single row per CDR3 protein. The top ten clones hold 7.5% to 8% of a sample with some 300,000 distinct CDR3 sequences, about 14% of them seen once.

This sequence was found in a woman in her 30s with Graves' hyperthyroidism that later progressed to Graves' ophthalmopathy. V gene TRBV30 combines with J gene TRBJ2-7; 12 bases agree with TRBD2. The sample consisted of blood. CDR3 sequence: CAWSCRLAGAYEQYF. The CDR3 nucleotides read TGTGCCTGGAGCTGTAGACTAGCGGGAGCCTACGAGCAGTACTTC.